These 10 T cell receptor beta chains share one sample of origin, sequenced in a study of cytomegalovirus exposure and HLA in healthy donors. The PCR used 60 Vbeta and 13 Jbeta primers. Profiling relied on immunoSEQ multiplex PCR, and the TCRdb table lists in-frame clones only, not all of them. The sample includes approximately 110,000 clones, about three quarters of them seen just once. Sequenced sample: PBMCs. These receptors were taken from an older woman in good health and CMV-seropositive.

V and J are TRBV4-3 and TRBJ2-3, with 11 bases fitting TRBD2. Trimming took 4 bases from V and 4 from J; bases not matched to a gene: 10. The CDR3 sequence is 17 residues long. Germline lookup yields CDR1 LGHNA and CDR2 YSLEER. The CDR3 spells CASSRNSGRVEADTQYF. CDR3 DNA sequence: TGCGCCAGCAGCCGGAATAGCGGGAGGGTTGAAGCAGATACGCAGTATTTT.

CDR3 sequence reads: CASSSNSPAGTGELFF. CDR3 coding DNA: TGTGCCAGCAGTTCCAACTCCCCAGCGGGCACCGGGGAGCTGTTTTTT. The V and J genes are TRBV6-5 and TRBJ2-2, with D possibly being TRBD2 (6 bases). V gave up 4 bases and J gave up 4 bases, with 16 bases separating them. Germline V lookup: CDR1 MNHEY, CDR2 SVGAGI. The CDR3 extends over 16 amino acids.

CDR3 sequence: CASSPREAGMNTEAFF. CDR3 nucleotides: TGTGCCAGCAGCCCAAGGGAGGCAGGGATGAACACTGAAGCTTTCTTT. The rearrangement joins TRBV7-6 to TRBJ1-1; D is possibly TRBD1 (5 bases). Germline V gene data show CDR1 as SGHVS and CDR2 as FNYEAQ. The V and J ends lost 5 bases and 0 bases respectively, with 16 bases between them. The CDR3 spans 16 residues.

This chain connects TRBV6-5 to TRBJ2-3; no reliable D call. CDR1 and CDR2 (germline): MNHEY, SVGAGI. The CDR3 sequence is 13 residues long. V was shortened by 2 bases and J by 2 bases, with 5 bases between the two germline ends. The CDR3 DNA sequence: TGTGCCAGCAGTTACATCTTCACAGATACGCAGTATTTT. Amino acid sequence: CASSYIFTDTQYF.

The rearrangement links TRBV6-5 to TRBJ2-5, with 7 bases fitting TRBD1. The germline V gene has CDR1 MNHEY and CDR2 SVGAGI. The CDR3 length is 14 residues. V was clipped by 6 bases and J by 3 bases; unmatched bases: 7. The CDR3 DNA is TGTGCCAGCAGCCGGGGACAGTTTAAAGAGACCCAGTACTTC. Its translation: CASSRGQFKETQYF.

The rearrangement links TRBV7-9 to TRBJ2-3; 12 bases map to TRBD1. After removal of 5 bases from V and 5 bases from J, the junction contained 8 bases not matched to a gene. CDR1 SEHNR and CDR2 FQNEAQ come from the germline V gene (reference sequence). CDR3 length: 16 amino acids. The CDR3 sequence is CASSPRGTGGLDTQYF. In DNA, the CDR3 is TGTGCCAGCAGCCCCCGGGGGACAGGGGGCTTAGATACGCAGTATTTT.

V is TRBV6-5 and J is TRBJ1-2; a possible D gene is TRBD1 (6 bases). The CDR3 is 14 residues long. V shed 6 bases and J shed 4 bases, with 15 bases lying between them. In germline, CDR1 is MNHEY, CDR2 SVGAGI. The CDR3 DNA reads TGTGCCAGCAGACTGGACAGCCGACCCTATGGCTACACCTTC. It is translated as CASRLDSRPYGYTF.

In this sample, this clone turned up a few times. The chain uses TRBV5-1 and TRBJ2-5; 7 bases align to TRBD1. TRBJ2-7 matches the DNA end more closely, so the J call is doubtful. Germline V gene sequence: CDR1 SGHRS, CDR2 YFSETQ. CDR3 size: 14 residues. The CDR3 is CASSLRQGPNEQYF. In nucleotides, the CDR3 is TGCGCCAGCAGCTTAAGACAGGGTCCAAACGAGCAGTACTTC.

This chain uses TRBV4-3 with TRBJ2-1; 13 positions match TRBD2. The CDR3 length is 19 residues. Germline V gives CDR1 LGHNA, CDR2 YSLEER. With V trimmed by 1 base and J by 4 bases, 10 bases remained unmatched. In DNA form, the CDR3 reads TGCGCCAGCAGCCAAGGATCCTCAGGACTAGCGGGAGTATACAATGAGCAGTTCTTC. Residues: CASSQGSSGLAGVYNEQFF.

The chain uses TRBV5-1 and TRBJ1-6; a weak D match, TRBD1 (5 bases). This CDR3 region has 15 residues. From germline, CDR1 is SGHRS and CDR2 YFSETQ. The V gene lost 4 bases and the J gene lost 0 bases, with 8 bases spanning the gap. The CDR3 is CASSGASSYNSPLHF. Here the CDR3 DNA reads TGCGCCAGCAGCGGGGCGAGCTCCTATAATTCACCCCTCCACTTT.